This T cell receptor beta chain was sequenced in a study of patients and donors after allogeneic stem cell transplantation. TCRdb ran MiXCR on the RT-PCR reads and lists one entry per CDR3 protein. The profile covers 900,000 to 1,000,000 distinct CDR3 sequences, with roughly 18% appearing a single time and around 6% taken by the ten largest. This clonotype was picked up a small number of times. This clonotype originated in a human donor who was either an allogeneic HSCT recipient or a stem cell or donor lymphocyte infusion donor (not recorded which). It is not recorded whose cells these are; they may come from a transplant donor. What was sequenced was blood, either unsorted or a sorted T cell fraction (not recorded which).

The CDR3 sequence: CASSQGTTGPGNTIYF. CDR3 coding DNA: TGTGCCAGCAGCCAAGGGACAACAGGGCCTGGAAACACCATATATTTT. The chain employs TRBV3-1 and TRBJ1-3; D is perhaps TRBD1 (6 bases). V was cut by 1 base and J by 2 bases, with 12 bases left in between. Germline CDR1 and CDR2: LGHDT and YNNKEL (reference sequence). This CDR3 has 16 residues. Based on the CDR3 plus reference TRBV3-1 and TRBJ1-3, the full variable domain is DTAVSQTPKYLVTQMGNDKSIKCEQNLGHDTMYWYKQDSKKFLKIMFSYNNKELIINETVPNRFSPKSPDKAHLNLHINSLELGDSAVYFCASSQGTTGPGNTIYFGEGSWLTVV.